One and the same sample provided the 27 T cell receptor beta chains below, sequenced in a study of identical twins. TCRdb passed the 5' RACE reads through MiXCR, listing each CDR3 protein once. Of about 690,000 distinct CDR3 sequences in the sample, 20% to 25% were seen once. Another study also made use of these data, one on T cells expressing NK-cell markers.

The sample was PBMCs. The receptors originated from a woman aged 18-30 years in good health.

This clonotype has a handful of counts. The CDR3 DNA sequence: TGTGCCAGCAGTTTAGGCGGGAGGGACACAGATACGCAGTATTTT. This codes for CASSLGGRDTDTQYF. This chain connects TRBV12-3 or TRBV12-4 to TRBJ2-3; 9 bases match TRBD2. The CDR3 is 15 residues long. With V trimmed by 1 base and J by 2 bases, 1 base remained unmatched.

This clonotype appeared a few times. V and J are TRBV5-1 and TRBJ2-5; D unclear. Trimming removed 0 bases from V and 2 bases from J, with 8 bases in between. This CDR3 has 14 residues. Germline V lookup: CDR1 SGHRS, CDR2 YFSETQ. Written as DNA, the CDR3 is TGCGCCAGCAGCTTGGTATACTCGCAAGAGACCCAGTACTTC. It codes for CASSLVYSQETQYF. Combining the CDR3 with reference TRBV5-1 and TRBJ2-5 gives the whole variable domain KAGVTQTPRYLIKTRGQQVTLSCSPISGHRSVSWYQQTPGQGLQFLFEYFSETQRNKGNFPGRFSGRQFSNSRSEMNVSTLELGDSALYLCASSLVYSQETQYFGPGTRLLVL.

This clonotype came up a few times. The chain has TRBV4-2 and TRBJ2-4, with D possibly TRBD2 on 6 matching bases. Germline CDR1 and CDR2: LGHNA and YNFKEQ. Between the trimmed V and J ends, which lost 0 bases and 0 bases, there was a span of 6 bases. The CDR3 is 15 amino acids. The CDR3 loop is CASSQEGGAKNIQYF. CDR3 DNA sequence: TGTGCCAGCAGCCAAGAGGGAGGAGCCAAAAACATTCAGTACTTC.

The chain is built from TRBV5-1 and TRBJ2-5, with unresolved D. Germline V gene sequence: CDR1 SGHRS, CDR2 YFSETQ. The CDR3 covers 12 residues. Trimming took 6 bases from V and 5 from J, leaving 11 bases between them. The CDR3 DNA follows: TGCGCCAGCAACCCCGACGGGGAGACCCAGTACTTC. Protein product: CASNPDGETQYF.

This clonotype was seen at least ten times. The rearrangement links TRBV6-4 to TRBJ1-1; the D gene is possibly TRBD1 (6 bases). Germline assignment: CDR1 MRHNA and CDR2 SNTAGT. Trimming took 10 bases from V and 6 from J, leaving 15 bases between them. This CDR3 has 12 amino acids. The CDR3 DNA reads as TGTGCCATTTGGGGCAGGGGTCCTGAAGCTTTCTTT. Its translation is CAIWGRGPEAFF.

In its sample, this clonotype was seen many times. The chain has TRBV20-1 and TRBJ1-5, with 7 bases fitting TRBD1. The CDR3 loop spans 15 amino acids. CDR1 is DFQATT, CDR2 SNEGSKA, per germline (reference sequence). V shed 0 bases and J 5 bases; nucleotides not matched to a gene: 7. CDR3 sequence: CSARDPGQADQPQHF. As DNA, the CDR3 is TGCAGTGCTAGAGATCCCGGACAGGCTGATCAGCCCCAGCATTTT.

This clonotype was counted only a few times. V is TRBV7-2 and J is TRBJ2-5, with D hard to call. CDR1 SGHTA and CDR2 FQGNSA come from the germline V gene. Trimming left V 5 bases short and J 3 bases short, with 10 bases between. The CDR3 is 13 amino acids. This chain's CDR3 is CASSVWVEETQYF. The CDR3 bases are TGTGCCAGCAGCGTCTGGGTCGAAGAGACCCAGTACTTC.

The chain recombines TRBV29-1 with TRBJ1-6, with D perhaps matching TRBD1 (6 bases). This CDR3 spans 14 amino acids. Per the germline V gene, CDR1 is SQVTM and CDR2 is ANQGSEA. With 7 bases removed from V and 8 bases from J, the gap between germline ends came to 18 bases. The DNA for the CDR3 is TGCAGCGCTACAGAAGGGCAGGGGCATTCACCCCTCCACTTT. Protein sequence: CSATEGQGHSPLHF.

This clonotype came up many times. The chain recombines TRBV6-1 with TRBJ2-2; D remains ambiguous. The CDR3 loop spans 15 amino acids. V was shortened by 6 bases and J by 4 bases, with 15 bases between the two germline ends. Looked up from germline, CDR1 is MNHNS and CDR2 is SASEGT. Here the CDR3 DNA reads TGTGCCAGCAGAGCCTCGGGCGGAACCACCGGGGAGCTGTTTTTT. Amino acids: CASRASGGTTGELFF.

This sequence joins TRBV20-1 and TRBJ2-1; D gene ambiguous. Germline V gives CDR1 DFQATT, CDR2 SNEGSKA (reference sequence). The germline V and J ends were trimmed by 0 bases and 0 bases, with 9 bases remaining between them. The CDR3 contains 15 residues. In nucleotides, the CDR3 is TGCAGTGCTAGAGAGGCGGCCAGCTCCTACAATGAGCAGTTCTTC. Protein: CSAREAASSYNEQFF.

The chain recombines TRBV7-9 with TRBJ2-5; D not resolved. CDR3 size: 13 residues. Per the germline V gene, CDR1 is SEHNR and CDR2 is FQNEAQ (reference sequence). Trimming pared 5 bases from V and 3 bases from J, leaving 10 bases between. CDR3 sequence (DNA): TGTGCCAGCAGCCATGGGTACGAAGAGACCCAGTACTTC. Translated, it gives CASSHGYEETQYF.

The CDR3 DNA reads TGTGCCAGCAGTTTGCTACGGACGGGGCATGTTGGCTACACCTTC. Translating it yields CASSLLRTGHVGYTF. This rearrangement joins TRBV12-3 or TRBV12-4 to TRBJ1-2; D is possibly TRBD1 (5 bases). Trimming took 3 bases from V and 7 from J, leaving 18 bases between them. The CDR3 length is 15 residues.

The chain's CDR3 is CASYSGGAYNEQFF. The CDR3 DNA reads as TGCGCCAGCTACTCGGGGGGGGCCTACAATGAGCAGTTCTTC. This chain joins TRBV5-1 and TRBJ2-1, with TRBD2 matching 8 bases. CDR3 length: 14 amino acids. Looked up from germline, CDR1 is SGHRS and CDR2 is YFSETQ. Trimming took 7 bases from V and 2 from J; bases not matched to a gene: 5.

This clonotype was detected many times. The genes are TRBV29-1 and TRBJ2-7; D is uncertain. CDR1 is SQVTM, CDR2 ANQGSEA, per germline. This CDR3 region has 13 residues. V lost 3 bases and J lost 5, with 14 bases in between. CDR3 sequence (DNA): TGCAGCGTTGACTCTGGTGGGCGACACGAGCAGTACTTC. Protein: CSVDSGGRHEQYF.

The chain recombines TRBV7-9 with TRBJ2-5; tentative D call: TRBD2 (6 bases). Germline assignment: CDR1 SEHNR and CDR2 FQNEAQ (reference sequence). V lost 1 base, J lost 4 bases, and 13 bases lay in between. The CDR3 spans 15 residues. The CDR3 nucleotides read TGTGCCAGCAGCTTAGGCGGGGAACCCTCAGAGACCCAGTACTTC. Amino acids: CASSLGGEPSETQYF.

The count of this clonotype is one. The CDR3 loop is CASSQFPSDSYNEQFF. CDR3 bases: TGCGCCAGCAGCCAATTCCCTAGCGACTCCTACAATGAGCAGTTCTTC. V is TRBV4-3 and J is TRBJ2-1, with D possibly being TRBD2 (6 bases). The CDR3 loop spans 16 amino acids. The V end lost 2 bases, the J end lost 0 bases, and 11 bases lay between the germline ends. Germline V CDR1 and CDR2: LGHNA, YSLEER.

The gene calls are TRBV12-3 or TRBV12-4 and TRBJ2-1, with 12 bases fitting TRBD2. The ends lost 1 base at V and 11 bases at J; junction bases unmatched: 3. The CDR3 loop spans 14 amino acids. The CDR3, as DNA: TGTGCCAGCAGTTTAGGGACTAGCGGGGCCCAGCAGTTCTTC. This gives the protein CASSLGTSGAQQFF.

CDR3 nucleotides: TGTGCCAGCAGTTACGAATATCAGGACACTGGATACACCGGGGAGCTGTTTTTT. Translated, it gives CASSYEYQDTGYTGELFF. The V call is TRBV6-2 or TRBV6-3, the J call TRBJ2-2; D is possibly TRBD1 (5 bases). This CDR3 comprises 18 residues. V shed 2 bases and J shed 3 bases, with 19 bases lying between them. Germline-derived CDR1 and CDR2 are MNHEY and SVGEGT.

This clonotype was recorded at least ten times. The CDR3 nucleotides read TGTGCCAGCAGTTTGCAGCAACGGATACTTGCTGGGGAGCAGTACTTC. Its translation: CASSLQQRILAGEQYF. The gene calls are TRBV6-5 and TRBJ2-7; no firm D call. The CDR3 loop spans 16 amino acids. The V and J ends lost 4 bases and 7 bases respectively, with 23 bases between them. Germline V gene lookup returns CDR1 MNHEY and CDR2 SVGAGI.

This clonotype was detected ten times or more. The J gene is TRBJ1-5, the V gene TRBV29-1; 9 bases align to TRBD1. V shed 6 bases, J shed 7 bases, and the junction held 4 bases outside the gene matches. Per germline, CDR1 SQVTM and CDR2 ANQGSEA. The CDR3 extends over 12 amino acids. DNA of the CDR3: TGCAGCGTCGGACAGGGGAACCAGCCCCAGCATTTT. Residues: CSVGQGNQPQHF.

The sample holds many counts of this clonotype. The rearrangement links TRBV12-5 to TRBJ2-1; D is undetermined. Trimming pared 0 bases from V and 7 bases from J, leaving 7 bases between. CDR3 length: 13 residues. The V gene's germline CDR1 is LGHNT and CDR2 FRNRAP. DNA for the CDR3: TGTGCTAGTGGTTTGGTACCGGCGAATGAGCAGTTCTTC. It codes for CASGLVPANEQFF.

This chain uses TRBV20-1 with TRBJ1-6; 8 nucleotides agree with TRBD1. Germline CDR1 is DFQATT and CDR2 is SNEGSKA (reference sequence). J was trimmed by 7 bases and V by 0 bases; bases with no gene match: 5. The CDR3 has 15 residues. The CDR3 DNA is TGCAGTGCTAGAGATCCGGACAGGGTAAATTCACCCCTCCACTTT. This gives the protein CSARDPDRVNSPLHF.

The chain is built from TRBV24-1 and TRBJ2-4; D unclear. V lost 7 bases and J lost 9, with 9 bases in between. The length of the CDR3 is 11 residues. Per germline, CDR1 KGHDR and CDR2 SFDVKD. The CDR3: CATSFPIIQYF. The CDR3 DNA reads TGTGCCACCAGCTTCCCAATCATTCAGTACTTC.

This chain joins TRBV7-9 and TRBJ2-5, with 15 bases matching TRBD2. The CDR3 has 16 residues. Germline assignment: CDR1 SEHNR and CDR2 FQNEAQ (reference sequence). V was pared by 5 bases and J by 4 bases, with 5 bases of the junction left unmatched. This chain's CDR3 is CASSPGLAGGAETQYF. The CDR3 DNA sequence: TGTGCCAGCAGCCCTGGACTAGCGGGAGGGGCAGAGACCCAGTACTTC.

This clonotype appeared a few times. The rearrangement links TRBV18 to TRBJ1-6; possibly TRBD1 for D (5 bases). The CDR3 is made up of 12 amino acids. V was pared by 0 bases and J by 16 bases, with 10 bases between. Germline CDR1 is KGHSH and CDR2 is LQKENI. The CDR3 spells CASSPPLGGLHF. For the CDR3, the DNA is TGTGCCAGCTCACCACCATTGGGGGGACTCCACTTT.

This clonotype was counted between two and nine times. The chain joins TRBV7-2 to TRBJ2-1; the match to TRBD2 covers 9 bases. The junction had 5 bases not matched to a gene; V was cut back by 2 bases and J by 6 bases. The germline V gene encodes CDR1 SGHTA and CDR2 FQGNSA. This CDR3 is built from 15 residues. The CDR3 is CASSLQRGASNEQFF. The CDR3 DNA is TGTGCCAGCAGCTTACAGCGGGGGGCTAGCAATGAGCAGTTCTTC.

The chain joins TRBV5-6 to TRBJ1-2; TRBD1 matches at 12 bases. J lost 3 bases, V lost 3 bases, and 3 bases had no gene match. CDR3 length equals 15 residues. In germline, CDR1 is SGHDT, CDR2 YYEEEE. The CDR3 sequence is CASSYGTGGYYGYTF. CDR3 in DNA: TGTGCCAGCAGCTACGGGACAGGGGGCTACTATGGCTACACCTTC.